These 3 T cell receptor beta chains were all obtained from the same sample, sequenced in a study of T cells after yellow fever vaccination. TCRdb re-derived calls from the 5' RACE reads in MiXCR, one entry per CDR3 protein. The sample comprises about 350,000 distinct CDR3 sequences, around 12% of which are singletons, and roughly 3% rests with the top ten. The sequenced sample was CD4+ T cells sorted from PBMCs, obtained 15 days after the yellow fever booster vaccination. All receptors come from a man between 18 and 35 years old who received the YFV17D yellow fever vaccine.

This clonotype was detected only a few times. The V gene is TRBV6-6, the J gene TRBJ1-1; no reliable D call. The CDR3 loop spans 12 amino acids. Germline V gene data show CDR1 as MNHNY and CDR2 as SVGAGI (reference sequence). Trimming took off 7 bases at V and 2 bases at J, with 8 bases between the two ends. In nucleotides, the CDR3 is TGTGCCAGCAAAACACCAAACACTGAAGCTTTCTTT. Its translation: CASKTPNTEAFF.

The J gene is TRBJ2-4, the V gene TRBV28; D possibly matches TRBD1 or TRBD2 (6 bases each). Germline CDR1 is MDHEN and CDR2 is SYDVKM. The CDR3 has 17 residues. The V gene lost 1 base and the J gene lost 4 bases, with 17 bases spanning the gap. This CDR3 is CASSLSGGGLRKNIQYF. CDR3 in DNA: TGTGCCAGCAGTTTATCCGGTGGGGGGCTAAGGAAAAACATTCAGTACTTC.

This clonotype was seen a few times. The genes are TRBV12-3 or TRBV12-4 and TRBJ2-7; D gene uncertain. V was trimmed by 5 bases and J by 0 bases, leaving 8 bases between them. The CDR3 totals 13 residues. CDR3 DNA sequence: TGTGCCAGCAGTCTTAGTTCCTCCTACGAGCAGTACTTC. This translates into CASSLSSSYEQYF.